These T cell receptor beta chains were read from a single sample in a study of glioma-infiltrating T cells after dendritic cell vaccination. The assay was immunoSEQ multiplex PCR, and TCRdb's table has in-frame clones only and misses some. The repertoire holds tens of thousands of clones, with about 90% as singletons. The material was blood, obtained before dendritic cell vaccination. These receptors were taken from a human donor with glioblastoma. Both conserved end residues are part of each CDR3.

j_call cdr3_length v_call cdr3_aa
TRBJ1-6 15 TRBV7-9 CASSLAEGAYSPLHF
TRBJ1-1 15 TRBV19 CASSINPGVPTEAFF
TRBJ1-2 13 TRBV30 CAWSRQGNYGYTF
TRBJ1-5 16 TRBV2 CASSGGRQALDQPQHF
TRBJ2-2 17 TRBV19 CASSIDMLAGYNGELFF
TRBJ2-3 14 TRBV25-1 CASTGTGGTDTQYF
TRBJ1-3 13 TRBV30 CAWSGSSGNTIYF
TRBJ2-6 15 TRBV11-3 CASSLERAGANVLTF
TRBJ2-3 14 TRBV2 CASTGQYSSDTQYF
TRBJ1-1 14 TRBV19 CASRPDRAATEAFF
TRBJ2-3 14 TRBV30 CAWSLDRGADTQYF
TRBJ2-3 18 TRBV30 CAWSPRWLAGGAKDTQYF
TRBJ1-5 12 TRBV12-5 CASGFELQPQHF
TRBJ2-7 14 TRBV10-1 CASSSVLGSTSQYF
TRBJ2-5 14 TRBV19 CASSMTSGGETQYF
TRBJ1-1 14 TRBV11-2 CASRKQGAVTEAFF
TRBJ1-1 14 TRBV4-1 CASSHGRGDTEAFF
TRBJ1-6 15 TRBV19 CASSIAGTGYSPLHF
TRBJ2-3 12 TRBV7-8 CASAGQTNTQYF
TRBJ2-7 15 TRBV18 CASSPASGGFYEQYF
TRBJ2-6 16 TRBV19 CASRTDLISGANVLTF
TRBJ2-5 16 TRBV4-1 CASSQEGTRDGQTQYF
TRBJ2-7 13 TRBV7-8 CASSLGKPYEQYF
TRBJ2-3 15 TRBV2 CASKEGGIGTDTQYF
TRBJ2-2 13 TRBV13 CASRLAATGELFF
TRBJ1-3 16 TRBV5-1 CASSPGGTSSGNTIYF
TRBJ1-2 15 TRBV7-2 CASSWGVGAGYGYTF
TRBJ2-3 14 TRBV5-1 CASSDNPDTDTQYF
TRBJ2-7 13 TRBV30 CAWSTGGTYEQYF
TRBJ1-1 15 TRBV2 CASSDEGHKNTEAFF
TRBJ1-2 15 TRBV6-5 CASSYSGASNYGYTF
TRBJ2-1 13 TRBV6-1 CASRGLAGGVQFF
TRBJ2-2 15 TRBV28 CACGGGVARTGELFF